The entry below gives a single TCR beta chain sequence along with its context. What antigen it recognizes has not been identified. Per-nucleotide qualities are absent, and no much larger clonotype sits a single base away. The cohort comprised around 700 healthy bone marrow donors. All cohort members were sampled while nominally healthy, although unrecorded immune exposures were likely present. The donor tested CMV seronegative and was one of the 352 seronegative cohort members. Each donor provided a peripheral blood sample, and peripheral blood mononuclear cells were used for TCR beta sequencing. The Qiagen DNeasy Blood Extraction Kit was used to extract genomic DNA from the blood cell samples. These data come from a study of cytomegalovirus exposure and HLA in healthy donors (dated by TCRdb to between 2016 and 2019). About the study as a whole: In an earlier analysis of roughly 500 of the donors, around 300 Gb of sequence data and 90 million to 120 million unique TCR beta sequences from about 179 million T cells were reported. Approximately 330 gigabases of sequencing data and 70 million to 95 million unique TCR sequences made up an early release that covered under 750 HLA-typed donors. Of the roughly 400 genotyped donors, 75% to 85% were placed in the genetic ancestry cluster associated with self-reported Caucasian donors. The study was designed to test whether signatures of past pathogen exposure could be identified by cataloging public T cell receptors. The study used immunosequencing to profile the T cell repertoires of 666 subjects and linked those repertoires to cytomegalovirus serostatus. Along with the approximately 600-subject first cohort, a separate validation cohort of around 110 different subjects was used. To predict cytomegalovirus infection status, the study brought together high-throughput TCR immunosequencing, statistical association of individual TCRs with disease status, and machine learning. In a later analysis, previously published TCR beta repertoires from several hundred donors were re-analyzed and high-resolution HLA genotyping was added so that TCR occurrence patterns could be studied. The later analysis used no new phenotypic data to find candidate immune exposures, relying instead on TCR beta sequences and their occurrence across donors. In an earlier analysis of roughly 580 of the donors, high-throughput TCR beta sequencing was used to judge whether each TCR beta V gene segment behaved as functional or pseudogenic. Alongside the repertoire data, information on donor age, sex, ethnicity and CMV serostatus was compiled. A later genetic analysis took genome-wide SNP genotypes for about three fifths of the 666 donors and used that subset as a discovery cohort. All discovery cohort repertoires had been generated on a single sequencing platform. HLA typing covered class I and class II loci at four-digit resolution. Typing coverage differed by locus: A, B, C, DRB1 and DQB1 were typed in about 629-640 donors, DQA1 in approximately 520, DPA1 in some 570, and DPB1 in just under 490. Because of strong linkage in the cohort, five DR-DQ haplotypes were treated as single units for association and clustering. On average, roughly 250,000 unique TCR beta nucleotide sequences were sequenced per donor among some 430 genotyped donors of the cohort, with 15% to 20% of those sequences being non-productive.

Libraries were prepared through the immunoSEQ multiplex PCR assay. For the multiplex PCR, a mixture combining 60 forward primers for TCR Vbeta segments and 13 reverse primers for TCR Jbeta segments was used. The CDR3 region of rearranged TCR beta genes was amplified from genomic DNA with a multiplex PCR assay. Amplified TCR beta libraries were sequenced as 87-base-pair reads on the Illumina HiSeq System. In the authors' own workflow: A later analysis tallied around 87 million unique TCR beta chains across the 640 or so repertoires, and approximately 12 million of those chains were shared by two or more donors. To remove PCR and sequencing errors, raw reads were error-corrected and collapsed into unique sequences using a nearest-neighbor algorithm that merged closely related sequences. Alignment of CDR3 sequences to IMGT reference sequences was used to assign V, D and J gene segments. Each retained sequence needed at least a six-nucleotide match to both a V gene segment and a J gene segment. A rearrangement was called productive if the CDR3 had no stop codons and remained in frame with V and J, and every other rearrangement was called non-productive. CDR3 was defined by IMGT convention, running from the second conserved V-encoded cysteine to the conserved J-encoded phenylalanine. In an earlier analysis of 587 of the donors, sequences lacking an unambiguous match to a single V gene segment were excluded. In an earlier analysis of 450 to 750 of the donors, a V segment was called functional when productive rearrangements were above 56.7%, and segregating when the standard deviation between donors exceeded 5%. A statistical classification framework was built to diagnose cytomegalovirus status from the catalog of TCR beta chain sequences. V and J gene assignment, in a later analysis, came from comparing TCR nucleotide sequences with IMGT/GENE-DB human TR gene sequences. Using the TCRdist pipeline, a later analysis assigned CDR3 sequences along with most-parsimonious VDJ recombination scenarios. In a later analysis, each TCR beta chain was defined by its CDR3 amino acid sequence together with its V-gene family, and reads lacking a unique V-gene family were excluded. As a way to deal with suspected cross-contamination and a sequencing artifact, a later analysis dropped 500 to 700 nucleotide sequences that were highly shared and had low generation probability. For each public chain, a later analysis derived a clonal expansion index from normalized ranks of inferred template counts within each repertoire. In a later analysis, generation probabilities were computed using a VDJ recombination model fitted to out-of-frame rearrangements, and the results were checked against IGoR. Hypergeometric tests were used in a later analysis to score TCR-TCR, TCR-HLA and TCR-CMV co-occurrence, with a repertoire-size bias correction applied to the TCR pairs. To estimate false discovery rates, a later analysis permuted the HLA or CMV assignments 20 times. In a later analysis, co-occurring TCRs were grouped using DBSCAN, and TCRdist sequence similarity was added for clustering within HLA-allele-positive subsets. For co-occurrence clustering, repertoires with fewer than 30,000 or more than 120,000 public chains were excluded, along with roughly 5 repertoires with anomalous nucleotide sharing. TCRdb carries this immuneACCESS record with in-frame sequences only. Its versions omit some clonotypes, under half of them owing to an unresolved V gene in the studies checked, with the rest unexplained. V, J and clone size are those of that table, while D and trimming were read from the DNA. The sample table contains about 130,000 clones; only one count was recorded for under 85% of them. The ten largest make up more than 1.5% of the sample.

V is pruned by 5 bases and J by 4 bases, leaving 11 bases of the junction without a gene match. CDR1 SGHTA and CDR2 FQGNSA were looked up in the germline V gene. The CDR3 runs 16 amino acids, cysteine and phenylalanine included. Solely the CDR3 DNA is kept, with 48 bases framed from the first base. What the research found in general, with its limitations: In a later genetic analysis, fewer N-insertions in productive TCRs were reported among donors in an Asian-associated ancestry cluster than the roughly 700-donor mean. Because HLA typing was missing for some donors at each locus, association tests included only the typed subset. A later analysis found that most CMV-associated TCR beta chains appeared HLA-restricted, with HLA associations seemingly driven largely by CMV exposure. Roughly uniform sequencing depth across donors was assumed in presence/absence analyses, although this assumption may not hold. In a later analysis, the rate of TCR association differed among HLA loci, with DRB1 alleles having the most associated TCRs and HLA-C alleles having the fewest. Only TCR beta chains were sequenced in this cohort, and the absence of alpha or paired-chain data limited detectable features. A few of the identified cytomegalovirus-associated TCR beta chains were confirmed in vitro to be specific for cytomegalovirus antigens. An association between a missense DCLRE1C variant and V-gene and J-gene trimming of TCR beta chains was found in a later genetic analysis and replicated in an independent cohort. A cluster of highly shared sequence variants was judged likely to represent a technical artifact of the sequencing pipeline. Correlated functional status among segregating V segments might be attributable to linkage disequilibrium, but an unknown experimental factor could not be ruled out. In a later analysis, several top co-occurrence clusters were reported to appear linked to parvovirus B19, influenza, CMV and Epstein-Barr virus. The classifier was reported to diagnose cytomegalovirus status with high specificity and sensitivity in both the original and validation cohorts. Because counts were too low, roughly 16 rarely observed V segments, including chromosome 9 orphons, were excluded from the earlier analysis of some 590 of the donors. The authors suggested that the approach could potentially be extended to other disease states and immunological phenotypes. Some IMGT-functional V segments, including TRBV6-2 and TRBV6-3, could not be told apart with the 87-base-pair reads, so those segments were excluded. In a later analysis, 15,000 to 20,000 TCR beta sequences were associated with specific HLA alleles at a false discovery rate of 0.05. A further reported finding was that TCR beta sequences accurately predicted the HLA-A and HLA-B alleles for most subjects in the first cohort. Immune exposure information for the cohort was limited to CMV serostatus. In an earlier analysis of around 600 of the donors, most TCR beta V segments were observed in productive rearrangements about 87% or about 30% of the time, broadly matching IMGT annotations. While some public TCRs were present in many individuals, most TCR sequences turned up only very rarely across donors. The study listed 170 or so TCR beta chains as associated with cytomegalovirus. When HLA alleles, especially DR and DQ, strongly co-occurred, attributing TCR associations to individual alleles was difficult. A later analysis found that HLA-associated TCR beta chains were more clonally expanded and had lower generation probabilities than equally common non-associated chains.

Material: PBMCs. The sequence derives from a boy younger than 18 in good health and CMV-seronegative. The rearrangement joined TRBV7-2 to TRBJ1-2, with 9 bases in between that match TRBD1. CDR3 loop: CASSPVPGQGSYGYTF. The nucleotides are TGTGCCAGCAGCCCCGTCCCGGGACAGGGCTCCTATGGCTACACCTTC.